Included here is one T cell receptor beta chain sequence, with context. The antigen is unknown. This sample stems from a study of shared clonotypes between healthy human individuals. The CDR3 consists of 14 residues. V shed 7 bases, J shed 0 bases, and the junction held 5 bases outside the gene matches. Germline V gene sequence: CDR1 SQVTM, CDR2 ANQGSEA. Donation came from healthy HIV-negative adults that had no recent acute infections or vaccinations. Every donor, a Caucasian adult, lived in Nashville, Tennessee. In the authors' methods: Junction-only sequences produced by ImmunoSEQ had no quality scores, so filtering differed. Clones were sequenced by immunoSEQ multiplex PCR, and TCRdb holds only the in-frame ones, with some missing. Clonal size and the V and J genes are those of that table, whereas D and trimming came from the DNA. This sample has about 980,000 clones; 60% to 85% occur once, and the top ten carry 1.5%.

Overall study results and limits: Although depth was large, rarefaction showed that sequencing of the sorted subsets was incomplete.

The chain recombines TRBV29-1 with TRBJ1-3; 8 bases are a match to TRBD1. The receptor was derived from a man aged 18 to 29 in good health. The sequenced sample consisted of memory CD4+ T cells sorted from blood. Subset: CD45RA-negative fraction. The CDR3 loop reads CSGTDRGSGNTIYF. The CDR3, as DNA: TGCAGCGGGACCGACAGGGGCTCTGGAAACACCATATATTTT.